What follows are 13 T cell receptor beta chains derived from one specimen sequenced in a study of T-cell reconstitution after alpha-beta-depleted transplantation in children. Construction of the TCRbeta library involved unique molecular identifiers. One entry per CDR3 protein, called by TCRdb with MiXCR from the PCR reads. The repertoire holds 700,000 or so distinct CDR3 sequences, around 12% seen once, with 0.65% to 0.9% in the top ten. This specimen consisted of PBMCs, obtained before TCRalphabeta/CD19-depleted stem cell transplant. All receptors derive from a girl under 10 years old with congenital amegakaryocytic thrombocytopenia, due to receive a stem cell transplant.

This clonotype was detected many times. This rearrangement joins TRBV4-2 to TRBJ2-1; 9 bases agree with TRBD2. Trimming at V came to 3 bases and at J to 8 bases, leaving 2 bases not matched to a gene. Germline CDR1 is LGHNA and CDR2 is YNFKEQ. The CDR3 totals 13 residues. The chain's CDR3 is CASSQRTSDEQFF. CDR3 bases: TGTGCCAGCAGCCAGCGGACTAGCGATGAGCAGTTCTTC.

This clonotype was picked up a small number of times. The genes are TRBV7-6 and TRBJ2-7; 10 bases line up with TRBD2. Trimming removed 0 bases from V and 1 base from J; junction bases left unmatched: 6. CDR1 and CDR2 (germline): SGHVS, FNYEAQ. The CDR3 runs 17 residues. In nucleotides, the CDR3 is TGTGCCAGCAGCTTAGCGTGGGCTAGCGGGAGTTCCTACGAGCAGTACTTC. Amino acid sequence: CASSLAWASGSSYEQYF.

Notes on this clonotype: An end of the junction differs from the germline gene, which may be a read error. The V and J genes are TRBV6-1 and TRBJ2-3; possibly TRBD2 for D (6 bases). The germline gives CDR1 MNHNS, CDR2 SASEGT. The CDR3 consists of 15 residues. The chain's CDR3 is CASDKGRPWGDTQSF. CDR3 DNA: TGTGCCAGCGATAAGGGACGGCCATGGGGGGATACGCAGTCTTTT.

This clonotype has only a few counts. The rearrangement links TRBV5-4 to TRBJ2-5, with no clear D. In germline, CDR1 is SGHNT, CDR2 YYREEE (reference sequence). V lost 2 bases to trimming and J lost 6 bases, with 11 bases between them. This CDR3 contains 13 residues. CDR3 sequence (DNA): TGTGCCAGCAGCTTTAGTCAGACAAAGACCCAGTACTTC. Translating gives CASSFSQTKTQYF.

This clonotype was recorded a few times. The V gene is TRBV27, the J gene TRBJ2-7; D uncertain. The V gene's germline CDR1 is MNHEY and CDR2 SMNVEV (reference sequence). This CDR3 spans 15 amino acids. The V end was cut by 2 bases, the J end by 4 bases, with 15 bases between. CDR3 sequence (DNA): TGTGCCAGCAGTTTAGCCACAAAAGGGATTTACGAGCAGTACTTC. Translated, it gives CASSLATKGIYEQYF.

This clonotype was found once. A much bigger clone sits one base away, suggesting this may be a read error. This sequence joins TRBV12-3 or TRBV12-4 and TRBJ2-3; D not certain. CDR3 size: 14 residues. V was shortened by 3 bases and J by 6 bases, with 13 bases between the two germline ends. The CDR3: CASSFLMVADTQYF. The CDR3 coding sequence is TGTGCCAGCAGTTTCTTAATGGTCGCGGATACGCAGTATTTT.

This clonotype came up a few times. The CDR3, as DNA: TGTGCCAGCAGCCAGTCCCTAACTAGTCTCTTCTACGAGCAGTACTTC. Translating it yields CASSQSLTSLFYEQYF. The rearrangement links TRBV3-1 to TRBJ2-7; D possibly corresponds to TRBD2 (5 bases). Germline CDR1 and CDR2: LGHDT and YNNKEL (reference sequence). The germline V and J ends were trimmed by 3 bases and 3 bases, with 18 bases remaining between them. CDR3 length equals 16 residues.

In its sample, this clonotype was seen many times. V usage is TRBV5-1 and J usage is TRBJ2-1; D is perhaps TRBD2 (6 bases). This CDR3 contains 15 residues. Germline CDR1 SGHRS, CDR2 YFSETQ. With 7 bases removed from V and 4 bases from J, the gap between germline ends came to 18 bases. The CDR3 spells CASHTGTGVYNEQFF. DNA for the CDR3: TGCGCCAGCCACACTGGGACTGGAGTATACAATGAGCAGTTCTTC.

This clonotype was counted a few times. The gene calls are TRBV20-1 and TRBJ2-1; TRBD2 is a possible D gene (6 bases). The CDR3 is 13 amino acids. V gave up 0 bases and J gave up 12 bases, with 15 bases separating them. Germline V gene sequence: CDR1 DFQATT, CDR2 SNEGSKA (reference sequence). CDR3 in amino acids: CSARDEGTDGQFF. The CDR3 bases are TGCAGTGCTAGAGATGAGGGGACTGATGGGCAGTTCTTC.

At least ten counts were recorded for this clonotype. The CDR3 loop reads CSASREGDNWEQYF. In DNA, the CDR3 is TGCAGTGCTAGTAGAGAGGGTGACAACTGGGAGCAGTACTTC. This sequence joins TRBV20-1 and TRBJ2-7; the D gene is possibly TRBD2 (5 bases). The germline V gene has CDR1 DFQATT and CDR2 SNEGSKA (reference sequence). This CDR3 is 14 amino acids long. V shed 3 bases and J shed 7 bases, with 19 bases lying between them.

This clonotype was recorded at least ten times. DNA for the CDR3: TGTGCCAGTGTCGGGGCTAGCCACTCCTACAATGAGCAGTTCTTC. Translated, it gives CASVGASHSYNEQFF. The V and J genes are TRBV28 and TRBJ2-1; the D gene could be TRBD1 or TRBD2 (5 bases each). Germline CDR1 is MDHEN and CDR2 is SYDVKM. The CDR3 loop spans 15 amino acids. V was pared by 9 bases and J by 0 bases, with 15 bases between.

There are many counts of this clonotype. This chain connects TRBV6-2 or TRBV6-3 to TRBJ2-1; 10 bases match TRBD2. Germline CDR1 MNHEY, CDR2 SVGEGT. The CDR3 contains 15 residues. J was trimmed by 10 bases and V by 6 bases; bases with no gene match: 12. The chain's CDR3 is CASSDGLAAGREQFF. CDR3 DNA: TGTGCCAGCAGCGACGGACTAGCGGCAGGACGGGAGCAGTTCTTC.

This clonotype was detected ten times or more. The J gene is TRBJ2-4, the V gene TRBV20-1, with D unclear. In germline, CDR1 is DFQATT, CDR2 SNEGSKA (reference sequence). The CDR3 sequence is 16 residues long. The V gene lost 3 bases and the J gene lost 6 bases, with 21 bases spanning the gap. The DNA for the CDR3 is TGCAGTGCTAGTTTCGAGTTGCAGCCAACCCCAAACATTCAGTACTTC. Translating it yields CSASFELQPTPNIQYF.